Following are 17 T cell receptor beta chains from one sample sequenced in a study of CD4+ T cells in melanoma. Sequencing was performed with immunoSEQ multiplex PCR; in TCRdb, only in-frame clones are kept and a portion is missing. This sample yields almost 15,000 clones, of which less than 70% are seen a single time; about 15% belongs to the top ten. Material for sequencing was cells from a culture (not recorded whether cultured in vitro). The receptors derive from a human donor with melanoma.

Within the sample, this clone is medium-sized. The V gene is TRBV19, the J gene TRBJ1-5, with TRBD1 identical over 9 bases. Germline loops: CDR1 LNHDA, CDR2 SQIVND (reference sequence). V was pared by 3 bases and J by 7 bases, with 10 bases of the junction left unmatched. The CDR3 spans 16 residues. CDR3 sequence reads: CASSIYGTGRLQPQHF. The CDR3 DNA reads TGTGCCAGTAGTATCTACGGGACAGGGCGACTCCAGCCCCAGCATTTT.

This chain links TRBV4-1 with TRBJ2-7, with TRBD2 matching 7 bases. CDR1 and CDR2 (germline): MGHRA, YSYEKL. The CDR3 spans 17 residues. The V gene end was trimmed by 4 bases and the J gene end by 2 bases; junction bases not matched to a gene: 14. CDR3 nucleotide sequence: TGCGCCAGCAGCCGCGAGATGGGTGGGGGGGTTACCTACGAGCAGTACTTC. The encoded protein is CASSREMGGGVTYEQYF.

The V and J genes are TRBV5-1 and TRBJ2-7, with 12 bases identical to TRBD2. CDR1 SGHRS and CDR2 YFSETQ come from the germline V gene. CDR3 length: 17 amino acids. With V trimmed by 0 bases and J by 1 base, 5 bases remained unmatched. DNA for the CDR3: TGCGCCAGCAGCTTGGGACTAGCGGGGGTTCTTTCCTACGAGCAGTACTTC. Translating gives CASSLGLAGVLSYEQYF.

This clone came up a few times. Additional DNA sequences in this sample encode the identical CDR3. The chain couples TRBV5-4 to TRBJ2-3; TRBD2 matches at 8 bases. V lost 0 bases and J lost 0; bases outside the gene matches: 3. This CDR3 contains 16 residues. Germline assignment: CDR1 SGHNT and CDR2 YYREEE (reference sequence). CDR3 in amino acids: CASSLGAGVSTDTQYF. As DNA, the CDR3 is TGTGCCAGCAGCTTGGGAGCGGGGGTTAGCACAGATACGCAGTATTTT.

This chain uses TRBV12-5 with TRBJ2-7; perhaps TRBD1 as D (6 bases). The CDR3 is 16 residues long. V gave up 2 bases and J gave up 2 bases, with 16 bases separating them. Looked up from germline, CDR1 is LGHNT and CDR2 is FRNRAP. CDR3 amino acids: CASGLILNRDTYEQYF. In DNA, the CDR3 is TGTGCTAGTGGTTTGATTCTCAACAGGGACACCTACGAGCAGTACTTC.

This chain links TRBV18 with TRBJ2-7, with TRBD2 matching 7 bases. The V and J ends lost 3 bases and 2 bases, in that order; junction bases with no gene match: 4. Germline V gene sequence: CDR1 KGHSH, CDR2 LQKENI. CDR3 length: 14 residues. CDR3 residues: CASSPTGRAYEQYF. The CDR3 DNA is TGTGCCAGCTCACCCACGGGGAGGGCCTACGAGCAGTACTTC.

V and J are TRBV4-1 and TRBJ2-7; TRBD1 matches 9 bases. V lost 2 bases and J lost 4; bases outside the gene matches: 6. The CDR3 is made up of 15 amino acids. CDR1 and CDR2 (germline): MGHRA, YSYEKL. The CDR3 region is CASSQRDRVGYEQYF. The CDR3 DNA reads TGCGCCAGCAGCCAACGGGACAGGGTAGGGTACGAGCAGTACTTC.

Turning to this clone: At one end the junction does not follow the germline gene, possibly because of a read error. The rearrangement joins TRBV6-1 to TRBJ1-1; tentative D call: TRBD1 (6 bases). This CDR3 spans 15 amino acids. Germline CDR1 reads MNHNS; CDR2 reads SASEGT. CDR3 region: CAISETDRPNTEAFF. CDR3 DNA sequence: TGTGCCATCAGTGAAACGGACAGACCGAACACTGAAGCTTTCTTT.

This chain uses TRBV19 with TRBJ2-2, with D possibly being TRBD1 (5 bases). Trimming left V 0 bases short and J 2 bases short, with 10 bases between. Per the germline V gene, CDR1 is LNHDA and CDR2 is SQIVND (reference sequence). The CDR3 loop spans 16 amino acids. The CDR3 coding sequence is TGTGCCAGTAGTATAGATTGGCAGGGTAACACCGGGGAGCTGTTTTTT. Translation: CASSIDWQGNTGELFF. The full variable domain, rest sourced from reference TRBV19 and TRBJ2-2, is DGGITQSPKYLFRKEGQNVTLSCEQNLNHDAMYWYRQDPGQGLRLIYYSQIVNDFQKGDIAEGYSVSREKKESFPLTVTSAQKNPTAFYLCASSIDWQGNTGELFFGEGSRLTVL.

This clone appeared once. The chain employs TRBV6-1 and TRBJ1-1; 9 nucleotides line up with TRBD1. Per germline, CDR1 MNHNS and CDR2 SASEGT. The CDR3 length is 14 residues. V lost 4 bases, J lost 6 bases, and 6 bases stayed unmatched. The DNA for the CDR3 is TGTGCCAGCAGTGTCAACCGGGACAGGGCTGAAGCTTTCTTT. Its protein is CASSVNRDRAEAFF.

This clone was detected a few times. The chain carries TRBV7-2 and TRBJ2-7; 10 nucleotides match TRBD2. J lost 4 bases, V lost 5 bases, and 11 bases had no gene match. The CDR3 consists of 16 residues. CDR1 is SGHTA, CDR2 FQGNSA, per germline. CDR3 in amino acids: CASSPRASGGRYEQYF. Written as DNA, the CDR3 is TGTGCCAGCAGCCCCAGGGCTAGCGGGGGCCGATACGAGCAGTACTTC.

The chain carries TRBV4-1 and TRBJ2-1, with TRBD2 as a possible D gene (5 bases). Looked up from germline, CDR1 is MGHRA and CDR2 is YSYEKL. CDR3 size: 18 residues. Between the trimmed V and J ends, which lost 5 bases and 10 bases, there was a span of 30 bases. CDR3 sequence reads: CASSKEVGSGRLLKEQFF. As DNA, the CDR3 is TGCGCCAGCAGCAAGGAGGTCGGGTCGGGCCGTTTATTGAAGGAGCAGTTCTTC.

The chain is built from TRBV10-3 and TRBJ2-1; TRBD2 matches 7 bases. Per germline, CDR1 ENHRY and CDR2 SYGVKD. The CDR3 sequence is 14 residues long. J was trimmed by 1 base and V by 10 bases; bases with no gene match: 7. Here the CDR3 DNA reads TGTGCCACGGGGGAGGGACTGTCCTACAATGAGCAGTTCTTC. Translation gives CATGEGLSYNEQFF.

This clone has more than one count but fewer than ten. The CDR3 loop reads CASSLRGRNGYTF. The CDR3 DNA follows: TGTGCCAGTAGTCTCCGGGGGAGAAATGGCTACACCTTC. This chain links TRBV19 with TRBJ1-2; D may be TRBD1 (5 bases). This CDR3 has 13 amino acids. The V end lost 5 bases, the J end lost 6 bases, and 13 bases lay between the germline ends. CDR1 LNHDA and CDR2 SQIVND come from the germline V gene (reference sequence).

This clone came up a few times. The chain has TRBV6-1 and TRBJ1-2, with D possibly TRBD1 on 5 matching bases. V was shortened by 1 base and J by 2 bases, with 11 bases between the two germline ends. The germline gives CDR1 MNHNS, CDR2 SASEGT. The length of the CDR3 is 15 residues. The CDR3 is CASSEGGAGNYGYTF. DNA of the CDR3: TGTGCCAGCAGTGAAGGTGGGGCAGGGAACTATGGCTACACCTTC.

V and J are TRBV10-2 and TRBJ1-2, with TRBD1 matching 8 bases. In germline, CDR1 is WSHSY, CDR2 SAAADI. The ends lost 2 bases at V and 4 bases at J; junction bases unmatched: 3. The CDR3 is 14 residues long. The CDR3 reads CASSERTGSYGYTF. CDR3 DNA: TGCGCCAGCAGTGAGAGGACAGGGAGCTATGGCTACACCTTC.

The chain uses TRBV6-6 and TRBJ1-2; tentative D call: TRBD1 (6 bases). CDR1 is MNHNY, CDR2 SVGAGI, per germline (reference sequence). V was cut by 8 bases and J by 3 bases, with 7 bases left in between. This CDR3 region has 11 residues. This chain's CDR3 is CASRQDYGYTF. The CDR3 DNA reads TGTGCCAGCCGACAGGACTATGGCTACACCTTC.